The 30 T cell receptor beta chains below come from one sample, sequenced in a study of T cell responses to AZD1222 COVID-19 vaccine. Here immunoSEQ multiplex PCR was the method, and the copy in TCRdb shows in-frame clones only, minus some. The repertoire holds 210,000 or so clones, with about 92% as singletons. The starting material was peripheral blood, obtained on day 0 of MenACWY control vaccination. The source is an adult in good health.

The J gene is TRBJ1-5, the V gene TRBV10-2; 7 bases align to TRBD1. The length of the CDR3 is 13 residues. Germline CDR1 WSHSY, CDR2 SAAADI. With 4 bases clipped from V and 6 bases from J, the junction kept 3 bases outside the gene matches. The CDR3 region is CASSGQGSQPQHF. The CDR3 coding sequence is TGCGCCAGCAGTGGACAGGGAAGTCAGCCCCAGCATTTT.

The chain joins TRBV28 to TRBJ1-6, with 7 bases matching TRBD1. Trimming removed 3 bases from V and 10 bases from J; junction bases left unmatched: 6. The CDR3 extends over 14 amino acids. The germline gives CDR1 MDHEN, CDR2 SYDVKM. The CDR3 nucleotides read TGTGCCAGCAGTTTGGGCAGGGGGAGGTCACCCCTCCACTTT. Translating it yields CASSLGRGRSPLHF. Complete variable domain (other parts from reference TRBV28 and TRBJ1-6): DVKVTQSSRYLVKRTGEKVFLECVQDMDHENMFWYRQDPGLGLRLIYFSYDVKMKEKGDIPEGYSVSREKKERFSLILESASTNQTSMYLCASSLGRGRSPLHFGNGTRLTVT.

The chain uses TRBV5-1 and TRBJ2-5; either TRBD1 or TRBD2 may supply D (5 bases each). The CDR3 runs 14 residues. Trimming cost V 0 bases and J 5 bases, with 11 bases left between them. The V gene's germline CDR1 is SGHRS and CDR2 YFSETQ. As DNA, the CDR3 is TGCGCCAGCAGCTTGGCGGGGCGCCAGGAGACCCAGTACTTC. Its protein is CASSLAGRQETQYF. The full variable domain, its missing parts supplied by reference TRBV5-1 and TRBJ2-5, is KAGVTQTPRYLIKTRGQQVTLSCSPISGHRSVSWYQQTPGQGLQFLFEYFSETQRNKGNFPGRFSGRQFSNSRSEMNVSTLELGDSALYLCASSLAGRQETQYFGPGTRLLVL.

The chain has TRBV6-5 and TRBJ1-1; 7 positions agree with TRBD1. V dropped 0 bases and J dropped 1; count of bases not matched to a gene: 5. The V gene's germline CDR1 is MNHEY and CDR2 SVGAGI. CDR3 length: 16 residues. The CDR3 sequence: CASSYSRTGPNTEAFF. In DNA form, the CDR3 reads TGTGCCAGCAGTTACTCGAGGACAGGACCGAACACTGAAGCTTTCTTT.

The genes are TRBV27 and TRBJ2-5; D is unclear. The V end lost 3 bases, the J end lost 1 base, and 18 bases lay between the germline ends. Germline V gene data show CDR1 as MNHEY and CDR2 as SMNVEV (reference sequence). This CDR3 is 17 amino acids long. Here the CDR3 reads CASSFLPHNRAQETQYF. Written as DNA, the CDR3 is TGTGCCAGCAGTTTTTTGCCCCACAATAGGGCCCAAGAGACCCAGTACTTC.

The chain links TRBV28 to TRBJ1-5; 7 bases agree with TRBD1. Looked up from germline, CDR1 is MDHEN and CDR2 is SYDVKM. CDR3 length: 17 amino acids. V shed 3 bases, J shed 2 bases, and the junction held 10 bases outside the gene matches. In nucleotides, the CDR3 is TGTGCCAGCAGTTTGCATCGAGGGGGCGCGGGCAATCAGCCCCAGCATTTT. This codes for CASSLHRGGAGNQPQHF.

This clone was picked up one time. This chain links TRBV5-1 with TRBJ1-2, with D hard to call. This CDR3 region has 15 residues. The V and J ends lost 3 bases and 1 base respectively, with 13 bases between them. Germline loops: CDR1 SGHRS, CDR2 YFSETQ. The CDR3 here is CASSYGKGLNYGYTF. In DNA form, the CDR3 reads TGCGCCAGCAGCTACGGAAAGGGCCTTAACTATGGCTACACCTTC.

The gene calls are TRBV13 and TRBJ1-1, with a tentative D call TRBD1 (6 bases). Trimming removed 3 bases from V and 4 bases from J, with 15 bases in between. Germline loops: CDR1 PRHDT, CDR2 FYEKMQ (reference sequence). CDR3 size: 15 residues. In DNA form, the CDR3 reads TGTGCCAGCAGCTTTGGGGGGTCGGGGGCCACTGAAGCTTTCTTT. It yields the protein CASSFGGSGATEAFF.

The chain is built from TRBV9 and TRBJ1-6; possibly TRBD1 for D (5 bases). The CDR3 contains 14 residues. Germline V gene lookup returns CDR1 SGDLS and CDR2 YYNGEE. Trimming left V 3 bases short and J 14 bases short, with 18 bases between. The CDR3 DNA is TGTGCCAGCAGCGCCGGGACGGCATTTGGGGCCCTCCACTTT. It yields the protein CASSAGTAFGALHF. The full variable domain, rest sourced from reference TRBV9 and TRBJ1-6, is DSGVTQTPKHLITATGQRVTLRCSPRSGDLSVYWYQQSLDQGLQFLIQYYNGEERAKGNILERFSAQQFPDLHSELNLSSLELGDSALYFCASSAGTAFGALHFGNGTRLTVT.

V is TRBV20-1 and J is TRBJ1-4, with D perhaps matching TRBD1 (5 bases). Germline V gene sequence: CDR1 DFQATT, CDR2 SNEGSKA (reference sequence). V was trimmed by 3 bases and J by 8 bases, leaving 7 bases between them. The CDR3 has 11 residues. CDR3 sequence: CSARGEEKLFF. CDR3 in DNA: TGCAGTGCTAGGGGGGAGGAAAAACTGTTTTTT.

The V call is TRBV19, the J call TRBJ1-5, with D uncertain. Trimming took 3 bases from V and 6 from J, leaving 12 bases between them. Germline V lookup: CDR1 LNHDA, CDR2 SQIVND (reference sequence). The CDR3 extends over 14 amino acids. Here the CDR3 reads CASSIGTISQPQHF. The CDR3 DNA is TGTGCCAGTAGTATCGGTACAATTAGTCAGCCCCAGCATTTT.

The chain links TRBV27 to TRBJ2-7, with TRBD1 identical over 7 bases. CDR1 and CDR2 (germline): MNHEY, SMNVEV (reference sequence). This CDR3 region has 14 residues. The V and J ends lost 6 bases and 2 bases, in that order; junction bases with no gene match: 7. CDR3 coding DNA: TGTGCCAGCAGAAAACAGGGACAGACCTACGAGCAGTACTTC. Amino acids: CASRKQGQTYEQYF.

The genes are TRBV30 and TRBJ1-3; D is uncertain. The CDR3 extends over 13 amino acids. V dropped 2 bases and J dropped 9 bases, with 14 bases sitting between them. Germline-derived CDR1 and CDR2 are GTSNPN and SVGIG (reference sequence). CDR3 sequence: CAWSRKPRGTIYF. DNA for the CDR3: TGTGCCTGGAGTAGGAAACCGAGAGGCACCATATATTTT.

This clone was recorded a few times. This chain uses TRBV6-6 with TRBJ2-1, with TRBD2 matching over 9 bases. The CDR3 spans 16 residues. The J segment lost 0 bases and the V segment lost 3 bases, leaving 3 bases of the junction unmatched. Germline V gives CDR1 MNHNY, CDR2 SVGAGI (reference sequence). The CDR3 DNA reads TGTGCCAGCAGTTATCTAGCGGGGTCCTCCTACAATGAGCAGTTCTTC. It translates to CASSYLAGSSYNEQFF.

The genes are TRBV5-4 and TRBJ2-7; 7 bases are shared with TRBD1. This CDR3 contains 15 residues. The trim removed 0 bases at V and 1 base at J, leaving 4 bases unmatched. The germline V gene encodes CDR1 SGHNT and CDR2 YYREEE (reference sequence). The CDR3 nucleotides read TGTGCCAGCAGCTTGGGACAGGGAACATCCTACGAGCAGTACTTC. The encoded protein is CASSLGQGTSYEQYF.

The V gene is TRBV5-1, the J gene TRBJ1-2; 7 bases fit TRBD1. This CDR3 region has 13 residues. Germline V gives CDR1 SGHRS, CDR2 YFSETQ. The trim removed 7 bases at V and 8 bases at J, leaving 11 bases unmatched. CDR3 sequence reads: CASARTGAEGYTF. The CDR3 coding sequence is TGCGCCAGCGCCCGAACAGGGGCGGAGGGCTACACCTTC.

The rearrangement joins TRBV12-3 or TRBV12-4 to TRBJ2-1; the D is unclear. The CDR3 contains 12 residues. Trimming removed 6 bases at V and 7 bases at J, with 10 bases between. CDR3 sequence (DNA): TGTGCCAGCAGAACACAGAGGAATGAGCAGTTCTTC. This sequence encodes CASRTQRNEQFF.

The chain carries TRBV18 and TRBJ1-6, with TRBD1 identical over 7 bases. The trim removed 8 bases at V and 5 bases at J, leaving 3 bases unmatched. The CDR3 extends over 13 amino acids. From germline, CDR1 is KGHSH and CDR2 LQKENI. As DNA, the CDR3 is TGTGCCAGCCGCGGGACAGATAATTCACCCCTCCACTTT. Its translation: CASRGTDNSPLHF.

V is TRBV2 and J is TRBJ1-4, with TRBD1 identical over 7 bases. CDR1 SNHLY and CDR2 FYNNEI come from the germline V gene. The junction had 8 bases not matched to a gene; V was cut back by 7 bases and J by 6 bases. The CDR3 length is 14 residues. CDR3 nucleotide sequence: TGTGCCAGCACCTTCAGGGGGGCCGATGAAAAACTGTTTTTT. Its protein product is CASTFRGADEKLFF.

The V and J genes are TRBV28 and TRBJ1-4, with D perhaps matching TRBD1 (6 bases). Germline loops: CDR1 MDHEN, CDR2 SYDVKM. The CDR3 contains 14 residues. V was trimmed by 6 bases and J by 10 bases, leaving 18 bases between them. This CDR3 is CASSLDPGDAKLFF. The CDR3 bases are TGTGCCAGCAGCCTTGACCCAGGGGATGCAAAACTGTTTTTT.

The V and J genes are TRBV5-1 and TRBJ1-1; a weak D match, TRBD1 (6 bases). Germline V CDR1 and CDR2: SGHRS, YFSETQ. The CDR3 is made up of 13 amino acids. Deletions cut 4 bases from V and 6 bases from J, with 13 bases between. CDR3 in DNA: TGCGCCAGCAGCCCTAAACAGGGTGCTGAAGCTTTCTTT. Translated, it gives CASSPKQGAEAFF.

The V and J genes are TRBV6-5 and TRBJ1-1; a possible D gene is TRBD1 (6 bases). In germline, CDR1 is MNHEY, CDR2 SVGAGI. CDR3 size: 12 residues. Trimming removed 8 bases from V and 4 bases from J, with 11 bases in between. The CDR3 is CASFGGLTEAFF. CDR3 sequence (DNA): TGTGCCAGCTTCGGGGGGCTCACTGAAGCTTTCTTT.

This clone was observed a single time. The CDR3 DNA reads TGTGCCAGCAGCCTCCGTCAGGGCACTGAAGCTTTCTTT. Protein product: CASSLRQGTEAFF. V usage is TRBV7-3 and J usage is TRBJ1-1, with D perhaps TRBD1 (5 bases). Trimming stripped 5 bases from V and 4 bases from J, with 11 bases between. The germline CDR1 and CDR2 sequences are SGHTA and FQGTGA. The CDR3 has 13 residues.

This clone was seen a few times. The J gene is TRBJ1-5, the V gene TRBV4-2, with a possible D match to TRBD1 (6 bases). This CDR3 has 13 amino acids. Trimming took 5 bases from V and 7 from J, leaving 12 bases between them. Germline V gene data show CDR1 as LGHNA and CDR2 as YNFKEQ. The CDR3 reads CASSGDRLQPQHF. In DNA, the CDR3 is TGTGCCAGCAGCGGTGACAGGTTACAGCCCCAGCATTTT.

V usage is TRBV6-5 and J usage is TRBJ1-1; 7 nucleotides line up with TRBD1. The CDR3 spans 14 residues. Losses at the gene ends were 4 bases for V and 2 bases for J; bases not matched to a gene: 4. Germline V gene lookup returns CDR1 MNHEY and CDR2 SVGAGI. In DNA, the CDR3 is TGTGCCAGCAGTTCGACAGGGATCAACACTGAAGCTTTCTTT. Residues: CASSSTGINTEAFF.

The chain has TRBV18 and TRBJ2-7, with 8 bases identical to TRBD1. CDR3 length: 14 amino acids. V shed 6 bases, J shed 0 bases, and the junction held 4 bases outside the gene matches. CDR1 KGHSH and CDR2 LQKENI come from the germline V gene. This chain's CDR3 is CASSRTGSSYEQYF. CDR3 DNA sequence: TGTGCCAGCTCCAGGACAGGGTCCTCCTACGAGCAGTACTTC. Using reference TRBV18 and TRBJ2-7 for the parts outside the CDR3, the full variable domain is NAGVMQNPRHLVRRRGQEARLRCSPMKGHSHVYWYRQLPEEGLKFMVYLQKENIIDESGMPKERFSAEFPKEGPSILRIQQVVRGDSAAYFCASSRTGSSYEQYFGPGTRLTVT.

The gene calls are TRBV16 and TRBJ1-1; D is ambiguous. V was pared by 4 bases and J by 4 bases, with 4 bases between. The CDR3 length is 11 residues. CDR1 is KGHSY and CDR2 is FQNENV in the germline V gene. The CDR3 loop is CASSLLTEAFF. The DNA of the CDR3 is TGTGCCAGCAGCCTCCTCACTGAAGCTTTCTTT. Variable domain in full (rest from reference TRBV16 and TRBJ1-1): GEEVAQTPKHLVRGEGQKAKLYCAPIKGHSYVFWYQQVLKNEFKFLISFQNENVFDETGMPKERFSAKCLPNSPCSLEIQATKLEDSAVYFCASSLLTEAFFGQGTRLTVV.

The chain links TRBV11-2 to TRBJ1-1, with D unresolved. The V and J ends lost 6 bases and 0 bases respectively, with 8 bases between them. This CDR3 has 13 residues. Germline V lookup: CDR1 SGHAT, CDR2 FQNNGV. In DNA form, the CDR3 reads TGTGCCAGCAGGCCCGCTTTGAACACTGAAGCTTTCTTT. Amino acids: CASRPALNTEAFF.

The V and J genes are TRBV2 and TRBJ1-1; 10 bases line up with TRBD1. The V and J ends lost 6 bases and 1 base, in that order; junction bases with no gene match: 5. The CDR3 is 15 amino acids. CDR1 SNHLY and CDR2 FYNNEI come from the germline V gene. The CDR3, as DNA: TGTGCCAGCAGGGACAGGACAGGGGGGAACACTGAAGCTTTCTTT. Its protein product is CASRDRTGGNTEAFF.

V and J are TRBV19 and TRBJ1-6; no definite D call. The CDR3 totals 15 residues. Trimming took 3 bases from V and 6 from J, leaving 12 bases between them. Germline CDR1 and CDR2: LNHDA and SQIVND (reference sequence). Here the CDR3 DNA reads TGTGCCAGTAGTATCAACAGATCATTTAATTCACCCCTCCACTTT. Translating gives CASSINRSFNSPLHF.